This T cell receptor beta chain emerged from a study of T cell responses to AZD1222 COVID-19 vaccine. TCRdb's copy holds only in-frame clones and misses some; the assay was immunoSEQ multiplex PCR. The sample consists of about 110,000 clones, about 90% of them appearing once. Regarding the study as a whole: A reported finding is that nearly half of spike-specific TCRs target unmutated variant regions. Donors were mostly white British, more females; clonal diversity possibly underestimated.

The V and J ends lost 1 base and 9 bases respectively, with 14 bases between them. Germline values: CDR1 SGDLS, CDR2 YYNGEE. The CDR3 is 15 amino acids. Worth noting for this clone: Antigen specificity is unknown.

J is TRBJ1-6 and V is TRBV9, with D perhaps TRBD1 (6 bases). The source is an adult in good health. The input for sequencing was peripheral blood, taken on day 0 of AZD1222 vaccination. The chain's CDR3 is CASSVRDRMGSPLHF. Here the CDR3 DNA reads TGTGCCAGCAGCGTACGCGACAGGATGGGTTCACCCCTCCACTTT.